This entry concerns a single TCR beta chain. The table lists this clonotype with a few counts. This clone's antigen is unknown. No clone much larger than this one lies a single base away; base qualities are absent. This record comes from a study of regulatory T cells in long-lasting Graves disease (dated by TCRdb to about 2021). For the study in its entirety: In the newly diagnosed Graves' disease group, patients had been taking antithyroid drugs for less than 3 months. Patients with persistent Graves' disease were compared with patients with newly diagnosed Graves' disease using TCR sequencing and RNA sequencing of peripheral blood. The study was registered as a clinical trial and conducted in China. A total of around 35 samples underwent TCR sequencing, from about 13 patients with persistent Graves' disease and approximately 20 patients with newly diagnosed Graves' disease. The full study reports these points: Sequencing and analysis were limited to the TCR beta chain. Because the primary lesion, thyroid tissue, could not be accessed, the study looked at peripheral blood alone. The authors acknowledged the small sample size as a limitation that may reduce accuracy. Lower TCR Shannon entropy and fewer highly expanded clones were observed in persistent Graves' disease patients than in newly diagnosed patients, which suggested clonal expansion. Persistent disease showed preferential use of TRBV28, TRBJ1-2 and TRBJ2-5, whereas newly diagnosed disease favored TRBV20-1 and TRBJ2-1. A larger number of public clonotypes was shared among persistent patients (approximately 3,000) than among newly diagnosed patients (approximately 1,000).

Based on the germline V gene (reference sequence), the CDR1 and CDR2 sequences are DFQATT and SNEGSKA. V is pruned by 0 bases and J by 5 bases, leaving 9 bases of the junction without a gene match. From the cysteine through the phenylalanine, the CDR3 covers 15 amino acids. Just the 45-base CDR3 DNA is kept, in frame starting at base 1. This specimen's time point label, interpreted: newly diagnosed GD, antithyroid drugs for less than 3 months. For both TCR sequencing and RNA sequencing, RNA was extracted from PBMCs using TRIzol. The diagnosis of Graves' disease followed American Thyroid Association guidelines. Patients were recruited from an endocrinology department in Xi'an, China. Each patient gave approximately 8.8 milliliters of peripheral blood, collected in an EDTA anticoagulant tube. Ficoll Paque Plus density gradient separation was used to isolate PBMCs, and no additional T cell sorting was done. An Agilent 2100 Bioanalyzer and agarose gel were used to assess RNA quality, and a NanoDrop 2000 was used to measure RNA concentration.

The library relied on multiplex PCR. Sequencing instrument: Illumina HiSeq 4000. iRepertoire HTBI primers and Arm-PCR amplification of CDR3 regions were used to construct TCR beta libraries. Before sequencing, the PCR products underwent gel purification. Turning to the authors' computational methods: Across samples, 60 to 70 TRBV and roughly 13 TRBJ segments were identified and used for gene usage analysis of CDR3 amino acid clonotypes. Filtered high-quality paired reads were merged into contigs using COPE and FqMerger. BLAST was used to align contigs to IMGT TRBV, TRBD and TRBJ reference genes, and CDR3 was defined according to IMGT. Clonotypes above 0.1% frequency were classified as highly expanded clones. Shannon entropy was used to measure repertoire diversity, and the Gini coefficient was used to measure V-J evenness. A clonotype was considered public if more than one individual shared it. TCRdb trimmed public reads at Q25 via fastp, called clones via MiXCR and kept in-frame beta chains. Each CDR3 protein gets just one entry, which takes the most common genes and DNA from the rows behind it. TCRdb, rather than the study authors, made the V and J calls. This sample has 400,000 to 650,000 distinct CDR3 sequences in its table, and 15% to 20% of those were observed once. The leading ten clones occupy 20% to 25% of the sample.

Separately, the same data were catalogued under a study of T cells in Graves' hyperthyroidism and ophthalmopathy. The second study's paper adds: Stable Graves' hyperthyroidism was defined as no progression to ophthalmopathy during 18 months of follow-up. The hyperthyroidism patients were between 18 and 65 years old and newly diagnosed, with a disease duration of less than 2 months. Patients with uncontrolled infections, other autoimmune diseases, pregnancy or lactation were excluded. Diagnoses relied on clinical symptoms, serum thyroxine and TRAb, thyroid ultrasound and orbital computed tomography. For the first round of RT-PCR on the TCR CDR3, the HTBI primer set was used together with the Qiagen OneStep RT-PCR kit. Most expanded thyroid clonotypes (frequency above 0.001) were also detected in blood, suggesting blood repertoires may reflect thyroid immune responses. Ophthalmopathy was separated from stable hyperthyroidism by a 13 V-J signature model, with approximately 85% sensitivity and roughly 84% specificity obtained in cross-validation and 80%/75% obtained in testing. In validation, the model predicted progression to ophthalmopathy with 55% to 71% sensitivity and over 72% specificity, a median of approximately 6.5 months before onset. To identify TCR V-J signatures that set the groups apart, the researchers used a discovery cohort of 100 patients, made up of roughly 40 with Graves' ophthalmopathy and 57 with stable Graves' hyperthyroidism. Whether ophthalmopathy could be predicted prospectively was tested in an independent validation cohort made up of some 20 hyperthyroidism patients plus 17 patients who later progressed to ophthalmopathy. The roughly 94 discovery patients were randomly split 7:3 into training and test sets. In several Graves' hyperthyroidism patients, the study also compared T-cell repertoires from thyroid tissue with T-cell repertoires from blood. After blood sampling, hyperthyroidism patients were treated with methimazole at a starting dose of 30 mg daily, and ophthalmopathy patients were treated with high-dose intravenous methylprednisolone. A second multiplex PCR round built the libraries, followed by size selection and purification. Paired-end sequencing of the libraries was performed with 100 bp reads on an Illumina HiSeq2000. SOAPnuke was used to process the raw data, with reads discarded if the reads contained adapters or uncalled bases, had a mean Phred below 15, or lacked an exact constant-primer or identifier match. High-quality paired reads were merged using COPE v1.2.5, and each unique nucleotide sequence was defined as a clonotype. MiTCR v1.1 was used to align clonotypes to the IMGT TRBV, TRBD and TRBJ reference segments. The analysis was restricted to V-J combinations with a frequency above 0.0001, which together covered just over 99% of the repertoires. A TCS score was defined as the ratio of F50 (clonal expansion) to E x V (chaos), with BLOSUM62-based TCRdist applied between CDR3 peptides within each V-J. Welch's t-statistics and random forest reduced roughly 500 V-J features to under 15, which were used in a naive Bayes classifier (R e1071). No statistical method was used to set the sample size in advance, and investigators knew the group allocation. TCR Vbeta CDR3 sequencing of fewer than 150 peripheral blood samples (about 45 ophthalmopathy, about 75 hyperthyroidism and 17 progressor patients) is reported in the paper.

The rearrangement joined TRBV20-1 to TRBJ1-1, with TRBD1 matching 7 junction bases. The clonotype originates from a woman aged 35 to 60 with Graves disease. Donor details come from another sample of the same person, matched by shared clones. The input for sequencing was peripheral blood mononuclear cells (PBMCs), taken at new diagnosis, from a patient treated with antithyroid drugs. The CDR3 here reads CSARDPRQGETEAFF. At the DNA level, the sequence is TGCAGTGCTAGAGATCCCAGGCAGGGGGAAACTGAAGCTTTCTTT.